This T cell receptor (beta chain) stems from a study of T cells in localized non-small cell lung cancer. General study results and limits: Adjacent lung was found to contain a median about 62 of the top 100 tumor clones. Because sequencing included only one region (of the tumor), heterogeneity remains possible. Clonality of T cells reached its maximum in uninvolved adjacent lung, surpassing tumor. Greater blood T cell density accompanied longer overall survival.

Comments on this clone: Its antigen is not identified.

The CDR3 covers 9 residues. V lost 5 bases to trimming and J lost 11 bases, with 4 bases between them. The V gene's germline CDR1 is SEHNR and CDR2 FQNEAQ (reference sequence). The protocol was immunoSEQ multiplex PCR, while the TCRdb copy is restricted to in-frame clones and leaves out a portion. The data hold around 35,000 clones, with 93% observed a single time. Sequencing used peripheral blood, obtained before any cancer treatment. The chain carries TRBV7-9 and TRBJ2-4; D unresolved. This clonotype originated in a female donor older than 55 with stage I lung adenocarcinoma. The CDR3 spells CASSPFQYF. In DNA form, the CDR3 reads TGTGCCAGCAGCCCGTTTCAGTACTTC.